One sample yielded the 9 T cell receptor beta chains listed below, sequenced in a study of blood T cells in healthy people across ages. Together with a sample-barcoded 5' primer, a J-beta primer mix was included in a second PCR lasting about 6 to 11 cycles. TCRdb reprocessed the 5' RACE reads via MiXCR and lists one record per CDR3 protein. The sample has about 400,000 distinct CDR3 sequences, roughly half seen once; the top ten hold around 49%. The sample was blood. These TCRs come from a man aged 55 to 70 in good health.

This clonotype came up a few times. The V call is TRBV7-8, the J call TRBJ2-2; perhaps TRBD2 as D (6 bases). V shed 5 bases and J shed 3 bases, with 16 bases lying between them. The CDR3 spans 16 residues. Germline V gene sequence: CDR1 SGHVS, CDR2 FQNEAQ. The CDR3 DNA sequence: TGTGCCAGCAGCCCCCGGGGAGGAGGGGACACCGGGGAGCTGTTTTTT. It is translated as CASSPRGGGDTGELFF.

This clonotype was seen many times. This chain uses TRBV29-1 with TRBJ2-4, with TRBD1 as a possible D gene (6 bases). From germline, CDR1 is SQVTM and CDR2 ANQGSEA. V was shortened by 6 bases and J by 0 bases, with 12 bases between the two germline ends. CDR3 length: 14 amino acids. The CDR3 coding sequence is TGCAGCGTCCGGGACACCCTAGCCAAAAACATTCAGTACTTC. This gives the protein CSVRDTLAKNIQYF.

The gene calls are TRBV6-1 and TRBJ2-1; possible D gene TRBD1, 6 bases. The closer fit of TRBJ2-7 to the DNA end suggests the J call may be wrong. This CDR3 is 15 amino acids long. The germline gives CDR1 MNHNS, CDR2 SASEGT. The CDR3 here is CASSAMTGAYNEQYF. In DNA form, the CDR3 reads TGTGCCAGCAGTGCTATGACAGGAGCGTACAATGAGCAGTACTTC.

The chain recombines TRBV5-5 with TRBJ2-4; no clear D. The J call may be incorrect, as the DNA end agrees better with TRBJ2-7. The CDR3 covers 16 residues. Germline assignment: CDR1 SGHKS and CDR2 YYEKEE (reference sequence). CDR3 protein: CASSLALGGSSYEQYF. The CDR3 DNA follows: TGTGCCAGCAGCTTGGCGTTAGGCGGAAGCTCCTACGAGCAGTACTTC.

There are many counts of this clonotype. The V and J genes are TRBV6-4 and TRBJ2-1; 9 bases line up with TRBD1. V gave up 8 bases and J gave up 4 bases; unmatched junction bases: 9. This CDR3 is 15 amino acids long. Germline V gives CDR1 MRHNA, CDR2 SNTAGT. Written as DNA, the CDR3 is TGTGCCAGCGCTCCGGGGACAGGGAGTTACAATGAGCAGTTCTTC. This translates into CASAPGTGSYNEQFF.

The chain couples TRBV20-1 to TRBJ2-7; D is ambiguous. From germline, CDR1 is DFQATT and CDR2 SNEGSKA (reference sequence). The CDR3 spans 14 residues. V shed 3 bases and J shed 0 bases, with 12 bases lying between them. This CDR3 is CSASDPESSYEQYF. Written as DNA, the CDR3 is TGCAGTGCTAGTGATCCCGAAAGCTCCTACGAGCAGTACTTC.

This clonotype was seen ten or more times. The V call is TRBV29-1, the J call TRBJ2-5, with 10 nucleotides matching TRBD2. This CDR3 region has 14 residues. CDR1 and CDR2 (germline): SQVTM, ANQGSEA. The junction had 6 bases not matched to a gene; V was cut back by 6 bases and J by 2 bases. CDR3 bases: TGCAGCGTCTCTAGCGGGAGTGGGCAAGAGACCCAGTACTTC. It translates to CSVSSGSGQETQYF.

This clonotype was found many times. J is TRBJ1-2 and V is TRBV29-1, with a tentative D call TRBD1 (5 bases). Germline V gene lookup returns CDR1 SQVTM and CDR2 ANQGSEA. CDR3 length: 14 residues. V gave up 2 bases and J gave up 5 bases, with 15 bases separating them. The CDR3 DNA is TGCAGCGTTGAACCGGCGGGACGGCCATATGGCTACACCTTC. It translates to CSVEPAGRPYGYTF.

This clonotype was seen only once. The V and J genes are TRBV5-1 and TRBJ2-2, with 15 bases lining up with TRBD2. CDR3 size: 18 residues. V lost 3 bases and J lost 4; bases outside the gene matches: 7. Germline loops: CDR1 SGHRS, CDR2 YFSETQ. CDR3 in amino acids: CASSSGTSGRFSTGELFF. The CDR3 nucleotides are TGCGCCAGCAGCTCCGGGACTAGCGGGAGGTTTAGCACCGGGGAGCTGTTTTTT.